This entry is about one T cell receptor beta chain. Antigen: not known. The assay was immunoSEQ multiplex PCR, and TCRdb's table has in-frame clones only and misses some. The table has over 110,000 clones, around 87% seen once; the top ten hold 8.7%. These data are taken from a study of cytomegalovirus exposure and HLA in healthy donors. Study conclusions and caveats: Associated with cytomegalovirus, according to the listing, were 150 to 200 TCR beta chains.

V was cut by 4 bases and J by 1 base, with 11 bases left in between. Germline assignment: CDR1 SGHDN and CDR2 FVKESK. This CDR3 has 14 amino acids. This sequence was found in a man aged 18 to 29 in good health and CMV-seropositive. The sequenced sample was PBMCs. The rearrangement joins TRBV14 to TRBJ2-7; D gene unclear. The DNA for the CDR3 is TGTGCCAGCAGCCTCAGGTCCCCATCCTACGAGCAGTACTTC. Residues: CASSLRSPSYEQYF.